Shown below are 5 T cell receptor beta chains from a single sample sequenced in a study of shared clonotypes between healthy human individuals. Profiled with immunoSEQ multiplex PCR; TCRdb holds only in-frame clones, not every one. This table has fewer than 600,000 clones, 60% to 80% appearing once. The sequencing input was PBMCs. Source of these receptors: a woman aged 40 to 50 in good health. Some clones in this sample may be carry-over from other donors' samples.

CDR3 sequence reads: CASSHAGNEQFF. The CDR3 DNA reads as TGTGCCAGCAGCCACGCGGGGAATGAGCAGTTCTTC. This sequence joins TRBV7-7 and TRBJ2-1, with D tentatively TRBD2 (6 bases). Germline V gene lookup returns CDR1 SSHAT and CDR2 FNYEAQ (reference sequence). The CDR3 spans 12 residues. Trimming removed 5 bases from V and 7 bases from J, with 9 bases in between.

The chain joins TRBV4-2 to TRBJ1-1; D unresolved. Germline V gives CDR1 LGHNA, CDR2 YNFKEQ. Deletions cut 4 bases from V and 1 base from J, with 13 bases between. CDR3 length equals 15 residues. CDR3 amino acids: CASSPWEGTNTEAFF. The CDR3 region has the DNA TGTGCCAGCAGCCCGTGGGAAGGTACGAACACTGAAGCTTTCTTT.

This clone was recorded a few times. Other DNA sequences within the sample encode an identical CDR3. The gene calls are TRBV28 and TRBJ2-7; TRBD1 matches at 9 bases. CDR1 and CDR2 (germline): MDHEN, SYDVKM. J lost 3 bases, V lost 5 bases, and 8 bases had no gene match. The CDR3 length is 15 residues. The CDR3 nucleotides are TGTGCCAGCAGTCGGACAGGGGTAAGGAGCTACGAGCAGTACTTC. This sequence encodes CASSRTGVRSYEQYF. The variable domain in full, with the rest retrieved from reference TRBV28 and TRBJ2-7, is DVKVTQSSRYLVKRTGEKVFLECVQDMDHENMFWYRQDPGLGLRLIYFSYDVKMKEKGDIPEGYSVSREKKERFSLILESASTNQTSMYLCASSRTGVRSYEQYFGPGTRLTVT.

The sample holds a few counts of this clone. The chain carries TRBV2 and TRBJ1-5; TRBD1 is a possible D gene (6 bases). The CDR3 consists of 16 residues. Germline CDR1 SNHLY, CDR2 FYNNEI. Between the trimmed V and J ends, which lost 2 bases and 4 bases, there was a span of 15 bases. CDR3 nucleotide sequence: TGTGCCAGCAGTGAACCCATGGGGGCGCGTAATCAGCCCCAGCATTTT. It yields the protein CASSEPMGARNQPQHF. Looking up the rest from reference TRBV2 and TRBJ1-5 gives the full variable domain: EPEVTQTPSHQVTQMGQEVILRCVPISNHLYFYWYRQILGQKVEFLVSFYNNEISEKSEIFDDQFSVERPDGSNFTLKIRSTKLEDSAMYFCASSEPMGARNQPQHFGDGTRLSIL.

The rearrangement uses TRBV15 and TRBJ2-2; TRBD1 matches 8 bases. CDR3 length: 15 residues. After removal of 8 bases from V and 5 bases from J, the junction contained 10 bases not matched to a gene. Germline V gene data show CDR1 as LNHNV and CDR2 as YYDKDF (reference sequence). The DNA for the CDR3 is TGTGCCACCCGAGGACAGGGACTGAGTACCGGGGAGCTGTTTTTT. It specifies CATRGQGLSTGELFF.